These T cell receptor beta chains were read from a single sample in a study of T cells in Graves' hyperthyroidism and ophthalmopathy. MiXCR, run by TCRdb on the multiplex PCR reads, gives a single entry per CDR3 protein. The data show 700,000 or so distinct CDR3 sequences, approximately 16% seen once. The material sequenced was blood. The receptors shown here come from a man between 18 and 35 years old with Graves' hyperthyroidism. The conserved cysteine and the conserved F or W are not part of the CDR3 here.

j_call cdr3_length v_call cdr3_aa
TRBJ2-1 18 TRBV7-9 ASSHTGTSGPTSSYNEQF
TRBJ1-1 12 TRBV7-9 ASSQAGLGTEAF
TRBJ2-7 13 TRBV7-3 ASSLVGRPSYEQY
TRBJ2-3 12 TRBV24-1 ATGAAGAADTQY
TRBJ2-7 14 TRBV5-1 ASSSFSGGRVNEQY
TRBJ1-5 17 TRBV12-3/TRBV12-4 ASSSRDLWTPGSNQPQH
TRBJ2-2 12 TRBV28 ASSSSGLKGELF
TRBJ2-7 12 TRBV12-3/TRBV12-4 ASTTGEKTYEQY
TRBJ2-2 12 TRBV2 ASSGDIYTGELF
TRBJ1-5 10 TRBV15 ATSRGIQPQH
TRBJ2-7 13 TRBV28 ASSFPSTGGGEQY
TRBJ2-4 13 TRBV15 ATSRVSAGKNIQY
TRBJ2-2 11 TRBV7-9 ASSFTGVGELF
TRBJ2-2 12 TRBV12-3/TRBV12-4 ASSYGQGTGEPF
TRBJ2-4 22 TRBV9 ASSVGQGAIIAGEEGEAKNIQY
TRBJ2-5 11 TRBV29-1 SVGRQGEETQY